A selection of T cell receptor beta chains follows, all from one sample in a study of blood T cell repertoires in COVID-19. Only in-frame clones appear in the TCRdb table, and some are missing; sequencing was by immunoSEQ multiplex PCR. The sample has approximately 67,000 clones; 70% to 90% are singletons. Material for sequencing was peripheral blood. The origin of the receptors is a woman aged 80 or over with acute or convalescent COVID-19. Both conserved end residues are part of each CDR3. Fields, in order: J gene, CDR3 length, V gene, CDR3 protein.

TRBJ2-7,16,TRBV6-4,CASSPSGSSGGHEQYF
TRBJ1-5,13,TRBV5-1,CASSLGGGQPQHF
TRBJ1-1,11,TRBV10-2,CASNHGAEAFF
TRBJ1-5,17,TRBV5-1,CASSSNPQALGNQPQHF
TRBJ1-1,14,TRBV3-1/TRBV3-2,CASSQVQGNTEAFF
TRBJ2-2,15,TRBV5-4,CASSQLQGIAGELFF
TRBJ1-2,12,TRBV9,CASSVAGYGYTF
TRBJ2-3,15,TRBV5-1,CASSRDSATTDTQYF
TRBJ1-1,12,TRBV2,CASGQGYTEAFF
TRBJ2-1,14,TRBV10-2,CASSGGPVANEQFF
TRBJ2-5,14,TRBV19,CASSIRGERETQYF
TRBJ1-6,15,TRBV25-1,CASRPRGWMGSPLHF
TRBJ2-1,14,TRBV2,CASRAGVSYNEQFF
TRBJ1-5,12,TRBV28,CASLRSNQPQHF
TRBJ2-3,15,TRBV5-1,CASSLAGTSTDTQYF
TRBJ2-2,12,TRBV12-5,CASAGLTGELFF
TRBJ2-3,20,TRBV6-2/TRBV6-3,CASSYPTSGSLRTASDTQYF
TRBJ1-5,15,TRBV28,CASQFPQGFNQPQHF
TRBJ1-5,13,TRBV29-1,CSVSRGSNQPQHF
TRBJ1-2,14,TRBV27,CASRKNGANYGYTF
TRBJ2-1,15,TRBV7-9,CASSPRGGNYNEQFF
TRBJ1-2,13,TRBV5-1,CASSRQGAGGYTF
TRBJ1-1,13,TRBV20-1,CSASEDNFSRAFF
TRBJ1-5,13,TRBV12-3/TRBV12-4,CASSGGEMQPQHF
TRBJ1-6,13,TRBV3-1/TRBV3-2,CASSQRAGSPLHF
TRBJ1-6,16,TRBV6-1,CASSEASRGGGTAFYF
TRBJ2-3,12,TRBV4-2,CASRLDADTQYF
TRBJ2-3,12,TRBV6-6,CASTRESDTQYF
TRBJ2-1,12,TRBV3-1/TRBV3-2,CASTSWGREQFF
TRBJ1-2,12,TRBV6-6,CASSYSQGSYTF
TRBJ2-7,15,TRBV5-1,CASSLGTGSSYEQYF
TRBJ2-7,13,TRBV10-3,CAISEASGYEQYF
TRBJ2-2,14,TRBV24-1,CATSDLARGGELFF
TRBJ2-1,10,TRBV28,CASKAGEQFF
TRBJ1-2,15,TRBV3-1/TRBV3-2,CASSVRLPGAYGYTF
TRBJ2-4,15,TRBV5-1,CASSLDSSGRDIQYF
TRBJ2-3,14,TRBV7-9,CASSLLQGTDTQYF
TRBJ2-3,14,TRBV7-9,CASSLAYPTDTQYF
TRBJ2-2,17,TRBV5-1,CASSFLAGLPNTGELFF
TRBJ2-7,16,TRBV19,CASAQSRDRGSYEQYF
TRBJ2-3,14,TRBV7-2,CASSTTGAADTQYF
TRBJ1-4,16,TRBV11-2,CASSLLQGALNEKLFF
TRBJ2-7,14,TRBV7-3,CASPLGGGAYEQYF
TRBJ2-5,13,TRBV5-6,CASSLGLVETQYF